This TCR beta chain was observed in a study of shared clonotypes between healthy human individuals. About the study: The people who gave samples were two women and a few men aged 18 to 49. CD8 memory received one plate per donor, CD8 naive two, CD4 memory three and CD4 naive three.

This clone was counted only a few times. Antigen unknown. A CD45RA+ naive subset and a CD45RA-negative memory subset were split from CD4+ cells. Profiled with immunoSEQ multiplex PCR; TCRdb holds only in-frame clones, not every one. The sample consists of some 2,000,000 clones, 95% of them appearing once. Study findings and constraints: Owing to a small donor count, the genetic and exposure-history diversity represented was limited.

The CDR3 contains 16 residues. Trimming cost V 0 bases and J 4 bases; bases outside gene matches: 5. The V gene's germline CDR1 is SQVTM and CDR2 ANQGSEA. V and J are TRBV29-1 and TRBJ2-3; 12 bases fit TRBD2. This TCR was sampled from a man aged 18 to 35 in good health. The sequenced sample was naive CD4+ T cells sorted from blood. The subset is: CD45RA+ positively selected. CDR3 in DNA: TGCAGCGTTGAAGATCCTCTAGCGGGGGGGTCAGATACGCAGTATTTT. Residues: CSVEDPLAGGSDTQYF.